The 24 T cell receptor beta chains reported below all come from one sample, sequenced in a study of CD8+ T cells in alopecia areata. The authors extracted RNA and reverse transcribed it into cDNA as the sequencing template. Assay used: immunoSEQ multiplex PCR; TCRdb lists only in-frame clones, some missing. The profile shows roughly 200,000 clones, approximately 53% of them singletons. Treatment noted: oral pan-JAK inhibitor, 5-10 mg twice daily. This specimen consisted of CD8+ T cells sorted from blood, obtained at week 24, from a patient treated with tofacitinib. The receptor set was obtained from a human donor with alopecia areata.

V is TRBV5-6 and J is TRBJ2-4, with 8 bases lining up with TRBD1. After removal of 4 bases from V and 5 bases from J, the junction contained 2 bases not matched to a gene. Germline-derived CDR1 and CDR2 are SGHDT and YYEEEE. The CDR3 has 13 residues. The CDR3 here is CASSTDRENIQYF. The CDR3 nucleotides read TGTGCCAGCAGCACGGACAGGGAAAACATTCAGTACTTC.

A word on this clone: The junction departs from germline at one end; a sequencing error may be responsible. The chain is built from TRBV2 and TRBJ1-4; D gene uncertain. The CDR3 totals 13 residues. Germline CDR1 SNHLY, CDR2 FYNNEI. The chain's CDR3 is CASNEKVNEKLFF. CDR3 DNA sequence: TGTGCCAGCAATGAAAAGGTTAATGAAAAACTGTTTTTT. The variable domain in full, with the rest retrieved from reference TRBV2 and TRBJ1-4, is EPEVTQTPSHQVTQMGQEVILRCVPISNHLYFYWYRQILGQKVEFLVSFYNNEISEKSEIFDDQFSVERPDGSNFTLKIRSTKLEDSAMYFCASNEKVNEKLFFGSGTQLSVL.

This chain joins TRBV7-9 and TRBJ2-7; D possibly uses TRBD1 or TRBD2 (5 bases each). The germline gives CDR1 SEHNR, CDR2 FQNEAQ (reference sequence). Trimming cost V 5 bases and J 9 bases, with 26 bases left between them. CDR3 size: 16 residues. CDR3 loop: CASSPRADSGLSMQYF. In nucleotides, the CDR3 is TGTGCCAGCAGCCCGAGGGCCGACAGTGGCCTGAGCATGCAGTACTTC.

This rearrangement joins TRBV15 to TRBJ2-4; D not certain. V gave up 0 bases and J gave up 8 bases, with 8 bases separating them. Germline V CDR1 and CDR2: LNHNV, YYDKDF (reference sequence). There are 13 residues in the CDR3. This CDR3 reads CATSRDHVDIQYF. The CDR3 DNA sequence: TGTGCCACCAGCAGAGATCATGTCGACATTCAGTACTTC.

The V gene is TRBV6-5, the J gene TRBJ1-2; D is undetermined. Germline CDR1 reads MNHEY; CDR2 reads SVGAGI. The CDR3 runs 12 residues. V was clipped by 5 bases and J by 2 bases, with 6 bases between them. CDR3 DNA: TGTGCCAGCAGTCCGGAAAACTATGGCTACACCTTC. It is translated as CASSPENYGYTF.

The J gene is TRBJ2-1, the V gene TRBV9; no clear D gene. V lost 2 bases, J lost 8 bases, and 8 bases lay in between. The CDR3 sequence is 12 residues long. CDR1 and CDR2 (germline): SGDLS, YYNGEE. The CDR3: CASSVRSHEQFF. In nucleotides, the CDR3 is TGTGCCAGCAGCGTCAGGTCGCATGAGCAGTTCTTC.

The chain has TRBV11-2 and TRBJ1-1; D ambiguous. Trimming took off 0 bases at V and 2 bases at J, with 4 bases between the two ends. This CDR3 has 13 amino acids. Germline lookup yields CDR1 SGHAT and CDR2 FQNNGV. The CDR3 region has the DNA TGTGCCAGCAGCTTAGACCCAAACACTGAAGCTTTCTTT. Amino acid sequence: CASSLDPNTEAFF.

The chain uses TRBV6-5 and TRBJ1-5, with D perhaps matching TRBD1 (6 bases). The CDR3 sequence is 13 residues long. CDR1 and CDR2 from the germline V gene are MNHEY and SVGAGI. The V end was cut by 5 bases, the J end by 7 bases, with 12 bases between. The CDR3 region has the DNA TGTGCCAGCAGTCCACAGGGTACGCAGCCCCAGCATTTT. Translated: CASSPQGTQPQHF.

V usage is TRBV5-6 and J usage is TRBJ2-7, with 7 bases matching TRBD1. The CDR3 loop spans 13 amino acids. Germline CDR1 SGHDT, CDR2 YYEEEE. The trim removed 3 bases at V and 3 bases at J, leaving 3 bases unmatched. The CDR3 sequence: CASSSGQDYEQYF. The CDR3 bases are TGTGCCAGCAGCTCTGGACAGGACTACGAGCAGTACTTC. The whole variable domain, remainder taken from reference TRBV5-6 and TRBJ2-7, is DAGVTQSPTHLIKTRGQQVTLRCSPKSGHDTVSWYQQALGQGPQFIFQYYEEEERQRGNFPDRFSGHQFPNYSSELNVNALLLGDSALYLCASSSGQDYEQYFGPGTRLTVT.

This clone was seen a few times. V usage is TRBV29-1 and J usage is TRBJ2-7; tentatively, D is TRBD1 (5 bases). Trimming removed 6 bases from V and 2 bases from J, with 11 bases in between. This CDR3 region has 12 residues. Germline CDR1 is SQVTM and CDR2 is ANQGSEA. The CDR3 DNA reads as TGCAGCGTGCGAGGACAAGCCTACGAGCAGTACTTC. Translated, it gives CSVRGQAYEQYF.

The chain combines TRBV2 with TRBJ1-1; TRBD1 is a possible D gene (6 bases). Germline V gene lookup returns CDR1 SNHLY and CDR2 FYNNEI. CDR3 length equals 12 residues. The ends were cut back, 7 bases at V and 5 bases at J, with 11 bases in the middle. The CDR3 region is CASNTGSTEAFF. Here the CDR3 DNA reads TGTGCCAGCAATACAGGGAGTACTGAAGCTTTCTTT.

The chain has TRBV11-2 and TRBJ2-7, with 12 bases aligning to TRBD2. V lost 5 bases and J lost 2; bases outside the gene matches: 7. This CDR3 comprises 16 residues. In germline, CDR1 is SGHAT, CDR2 FQNNGV. CDR3 nucleotide sequence: TGTGCCAGCAGCGAACTAGCGGGGGGAACCCCCTACGAGCAGTACTTC. Translated: CASSELAGGTPYEQYF. Full variable domain (remainder filled in from reference TRBV11-2 and TRBJ2-7): EAGVAQSPRYKIIEKRQSVAFWCNPISGHATLYWYQQILGQGPKLLIQFQNNGVVDDSQLPKDRFSAERLKGVDSTLKIQPAKLEDSAVYLCASSELAGGTPYEQYFGPGTRLTVT.

The chain carries TRBV25-1 and TRBJ2-7; unclear D gene. The CDR3 is made up of 10 amino acids. The germline V gene has CDR1 MGHDK and CDR2 SYGVNS. Trimming pared 5 bases from V and 3 bases from J, leaving 2 bases between. CDR3 protein: CASSSYEQYF. In DNA form, the CDR3 reads TGTGCCAGCAGTAGCTACGAGCAGTACTTC.

This rearrangement joins TRBV30 to TRBJ2-7; 7 positions agree with TRBD2. The CDR3 totals 14 residues. With V trimmed by 3 bases and J by 3 bases, 8 bases remained unmatched. Looked up from germline, CDR1 is GTSNPN and CDR2 is SVGIG (reference sequence). CDR3 sequence reads: CAWSGPGGYYEQYF. CDR3 nucleotides: TGTGCCTGGAGCGGACCGGGAGGATACTACGAGCAGTACTTC. The variable domain in full, with the rest retrieved from reference TRBV30 and TRBJ2-7, is SQTIHQWPATLVQPVGSPLSLECTVEGTSNPNLYWYRQAAGRGLQLLFYSVGIGQISSEVPQNLSASRPQDRQFILSSKKLLLSDSGFYLCAWSGPGGYYEQYFGPGTRLTVT.

This chain uses TRBV14 with TRBJ2-7, with unresolved D. The CDR3 totals 14 residues. V was cut by 0 bases and J by 3 bases, with 9 bases left in between. Per the germline V gene, CDR1 is SGHDN and CDR2 is FVKESK. CDR3 DNA: TGTGCCAGCAGCCAAGAAAACCGAGACTACGAGCAGTACTTC. Protein: CASSQENRDYEQYF.

This rearrangement joins TRBV30 to TRBJ1-1; tentative D call: TRBD1 (5 bases). CDR1 is GTSNPN, CDR2 SVGIG, per germline (reference sequence). The germline V and J ends were trimmed by 4 bases and 2 bases, with 17 bases remaining between them. The CDR3 extends over 15 amino acids. The CDR3 loop reads CAWTQGFTVNTEAFF. CDR3 sequence (DNA): TGTGCCTGGACTCAGGGATTTACCGTCAACACTGAAGCTTTCTTT.

V and J are TRBV11-2 and TRBJ1-5; D uncertain. Looked up from germline, CDR1 is SGHAT and CDR2 is FQNNGV. V lost 2 bases, J lost 7 bases, and 9 bases lay in between. The CDR3 is made up of 13 amino acids. In nucleotides, the CDR3 is TGTGCCAGCAGCTTAAACCCCGAACAGCCCCAGCATTTT. Its protein is CASSLNPEQPQHF.

V usage is TRBV15 and J usage is TRBJ1-1, with unresolved D. The germline V gene encodes CDR1 LNHNV and CDR2 YYDKDF (reference sequence). Trimming removed 6 bases at V and 0 bases at J, with 5 bases between. This CDR3 region has 12 residues. The CDR3 reads CATRELNTEAFF. DNA for the CDR3: TGTGCCACCAGGGAGTTGAACACTGAAGCTTTCTTT. Full variable domain (remainder filled in from reference TRBV15 and TRBJ1-1): DAMVIQNPRYQVTQFGKPVTLSCSQTLNHNVMYWYQQKSSQAPKLLFHYYDKDFNNEADTPDNFQSRRPNTSFCFLDIRSPGLGDTAMYLCATRELNTEAFFGQGTRLTVV.

There are a few counts of this clone. The chain uses TRBV13 and TRBJ2-5, with TRBD2 matching 12 bases. Losses at the gene ends were 6 bases for V and 5 bases for J; bases not matched to a gene: 10. In germline, CDR1 is PRHDT, CDR2 FYEKMQ (reference sequence). The CDR3 length is 16 residues. In DNA form, the CDR3 reads TGTGCCAGCAGTGTCCCGACTAGCGGGGGAGATGAGACCCAGTACTTC. The encoded protein is CASSVPTSGGDETQYF.

The rearrangement joins TRBV5-1 to TRBJ2-5; 8 bases fit TRBD2. CDR3 length: 14 amino acids. J lost 5 bases, V lost 6 bases, and 9 bases had no gene match. The germline gives CDR1 SGHRS, CDR2 YFSETQ. CDR3 in amino acids: CASTLAGGRETQYF. The CDR3 coding sequence is TGCGCCAGCACTTTGGCGGGGGGCCGTGAGACCCAGTACTTC.

CDR3 amino acids: CASSVGTNSGANVLTF. CDR3 bases: TGTGCCAGCAGCGTAGGGACCAACTCTGGGGCCAACGTCCTGACTTTC. The chain couples TRBV9 to TRBJ2-6; D is unclear. V was pared by 0 bases and J by 0 bases, with 7 bases between. The CDR3 spans 16 residues. Germline values: CDR1 SGDLS, CDR2 YYNGEE.

This clone was seen a few times. The V and J genes are TRBV9 and TRBJ2-7; perhaps D is TRBD1 or TRBD2 (5 bases each). Germline V gene data show CDR1 as SGDLS and CDR2 as YYNGEE. V was clipped by 3 bases and J by 0 bases, with 7 bases between them. This CDR3 spans 13 amino acids. As DNA, the CDR3 is TGTGCCAGCAGCGGAGGGGTCTCCTACGAGCAGTACTTC. Encoded protein: CASSGGVSYEQYF.

The V gene is TRBV2, the J gene TRBJ1-2, with 9 bases lining up with TRBD1. The CDR3 spans 14 residues. CDR1 and CDR2 (germline): SNHLY, FYNNEI. Unmatched junction bases numbered 5, after V lost 2 bases and J lost 7 bases. This CDR3 reads CASSEWDRAGGYTF. The CDR3 DNA follows: TGTGCCAGCAGTGAATGGGACAGGGCCGGTGGCTACACCTTC.

V and J are TRBV10-3 and TRBJ2-7, with a possible D match to TRBD2 (6 bases). CDR3 size: 15 residues. CDR1 ENHRY and CDR2 SYGVKD come from the germline V gene. The V end lost 4 bases, the J end lost 2 bases, and 15 bases lay between the germline ends. The DNA of the CDR3 is TGTGCCATCAGTGTCGGCGGGGCAGACACCTACGAGCAGTACTTC. It specifies CAISVGGADTYEQYF.